This T cell receptor (beta chain) is drawn from a study of blood T cells in healthy people across ages. The donors, aged about 6 to 100, were healthy Caucasians from Russia. At least 5.5 micrograms of total RNA were extracted per sample. This CDR3 has 13 amino acids. The second PCR ran about 6 to 11 cycles with a sample-barcoded 5' primer and J-beta primers. CDR3-containing paired-end reads numbering at least 2.5 million came from each sample. TCRdb itself ran the 5' RACE reads through MiXCR, one entry per CDR3 protein. Of 270,000 or so distinct CDR3 sequences in the sample, roughly 26% were seen once.

The sequencing sample was made of blood. The TCR sequence derives from a woman aged 70-85 years in good health. V is TRBV21-1 and J is TRBJ1-5. TRBV21-1 is a pseudogene. CDR3 nucleotide sequence: TGTGCCAGCCGTAAAGGAGTGGGTCAGCCCCAGCATTTT. As protein: CASRKGVGQPQHF.